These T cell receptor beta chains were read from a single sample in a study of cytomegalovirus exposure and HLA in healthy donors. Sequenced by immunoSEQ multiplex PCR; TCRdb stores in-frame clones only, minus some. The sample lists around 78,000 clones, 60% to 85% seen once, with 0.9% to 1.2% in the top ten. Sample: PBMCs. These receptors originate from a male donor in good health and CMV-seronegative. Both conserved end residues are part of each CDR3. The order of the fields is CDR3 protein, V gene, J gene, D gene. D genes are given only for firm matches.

CDR3 protein: CASRDLAGGYNEQFF
V gene: TRBV2
J gene: TRBJ2-1
D gene: TRBD2

CDR3 protein: CAINQRTGGDAGYPF
V gene: TRBV10-3
J gene: TRBJ1-2
D gene: TRBD1

CDR3 protein: CASRRAGDSYEQYF
V gene: TRBV28
J gene: TRBJ2-7
D gene: TRBD2

CDR3 protein: CATSRAGGHSGRASDTQYF
V gene: TRBV15
J gene: TRBJ2-3
D gene: TRBD2

CDR3 protein: CAWSDPGTGDNQPQHF
V gene: TRBV30
J gene: TRBJ1-5
D gene: TRBD1

CDR3 protein: CASSESQRKQFF
V gene: TRBV10-2
J gene: TRBJ2-1
D gene: .

CDR3 protein: CASSFGGTDTQYF
V gene: TRBV27
J gene: TRBJ2-3
D gene: .

CDR3 protein: CASSQDARGSEAFF
V gene: TRBV4-3
J gene: TRBJ1-1
D gene: .

CDR3 protein: CATSQTGYHEKLFF
V gene: TRBV27
J gene: TRBJ1-4
D gene: TRBD1

CDR3 protein: CASSLDRGDYEQYF
V gene: TRBV5-4
J gene: TRBJ2-7
D gene: TRBD1

CDR3 protein: CASRSEDTQYF
V gene: TRBV5-1
J gene: TRBJ2-3
D gene: .

CDR3 protein: CASSRGQIHNYGYTF
V gene: TRBV6-5
J gene: TRBJ1-2
D gene: .

CDR3 protein: CASKNHRESNYGYTF
V gene: TRBV6-5
J gene: TRBJ1-2
D gene: .

CDR3 protein: CASSLIGKLFF
V gene: TRBV7-2
J gene: TRBJ1-4
D gene: .

CDR3 protein: CASRTRAESDTQYF
V gene: TRBV6-1
J gene: TRBJ2-3
D gene: .

CDR3 protein: CAWSVWGGGDTQYF
V gene: TRBV30
J gene: TRBJ2-3
D gene: .

CDR3 protein: CAISDRGRGSNTEAFF
V gene: TRBV10-3
J gene: TRBJ1-1
D gene: TRBD1

CDR3 protein: CSVKGLAGGEGTDTQYF
V gene: TRBV29-1
J gene: TRBJ2-3
D gene: TRBD2

CDR3 protein: CATSPRPTISSGANVLTF
V gene: TRBV15
J gene: TRBJ2-6
D gene: .

CDR3 protein: CASSLGTGRGTEAFF
V gene: TRBV5-1
J gene: TRBJ1-1
D gene: TRBD1

CDR3 protein: CASSSLLAGAGSTEAFF
V gene: TRBV5-1
J gene: TRBJ1-1
D gene: .

CDR3 protein: CASGQPSGGPYSYEQYF
V gene: TRBV5-1
J gene: .
D gene: .

CDR3 protein: CASSVINSNSPLHF
V gene: TRBV6-5
J gene: TRBJ1-6
D gene: .

CDR3 protein: CASSRPLAGGEQYF
V gene: TRBV27
J gene: TRBJ2-7
D gene: TRBD2

CDR3 protein: CASSLRDYGPNYGYTF
V gene: TRBV7-6
J gene: TRBJ1-2
D gene: .

CDR3 protein: CAWSGGGEQFF
V gene: TRBV30
J gene: TRBJ2-1
D gene: TRBD2

CDR3 protein: CASSLSREAAGELFF
V gene: TRBV11-2
J gene: TRBJ2-2
D gene: .

CDR3 protein: CASSLSTGTSYNEQFF
V gene: TRBV27
J gene: TRBJ2-1
D gene: .

CDR3 protein: CASSPDRGLRSIYF
V gene: TRBV5-5
J gene: TRBJ1-3
D gene: TRBD1

CDR3 protein: CASSVTTYGDTIYF
V gene: TRBV28
J gene: TRBJ1-3
D gene: .

CDR3 protein: CASSVEASGRGSDTQYF
V gene: TRBV9
J gene: TRBJ2-3
D gene: TRBD2

CDR3 protein: CATSSLGTSGRAGETQYF
V gene: TRBV15
J gene: TRBJ2-5
D gene: TRBD2

CDR3 protein: CASSLDLTSRSYEQYF
V gene: TRBV5-1
J gene: TRBJ2-7
D gene: TRBD2

CDR3 protein: CASKGPGPYNEQFF
V gene: TRBV19
J gene: TRBJ2-1
D gene: .

CDR3 protein: CASRGTSGGARPYNEQFF
V gene: TRBV2
J gene: TRBJ2-1
D gene: TRBD2

CDR3 protein: CASSIGTGSNQPQHF
V gene: TRBV19
J gene: TRBJ1-5
D gene: TRBD1

CDR3 protein: CAISLTEDSNQPQHF
V gene: TRBV10-3
J gene: TRBJ1-5
D gene: .

CDR3 protein: CASSQDGADLYGNTIYF
V gene: TRBV4-3
J gene: TRBJ1-3
D gene: .

CDR3 protein: CASSTRGGGGTDTQYF
V gene: TRBV7-8
J gene: TRBJ2-3
D gene: TRBD2

CDR3 protein: CASSWDRANYGYTF
V gene: TRBV5-1
J gene: TRBJ1-2
D gene: TRBD1

CDR3 protein: CASSVGGTSGAYEQYF
V gene: TRBV9
J gene: TRBJ2-7
D gene: TRBD2

CDR3 protein: CASSFAGNYGYTF
V gene: TRBV27
J gene: TRBJ1-2
D gene: .